Reported below is one TCR beta chain. Antigen: not known. The data are from a study of CD8+ T cells in alopecia areata. As for the study in general: Among treated patients, oral tofacitinib was administered at 5 to 10 mg twice daily.

Study-wide findings and caveats: For lesional scalp, especially alopecia totalis/universalis, clonality was higher than in normal scalp.

Starting from PBMCs, sorting isolated CD4+ and CD8+ T cells. RNA extraction was followed by reverse transcription into cDNA, which acted as the sequencing template. Here immunoSEQ multiplex PCR was the method, and the copy in TCRdb shows in-frame clones only, minus some. The sample has 120,000 or so clones; approximately 38% are singletons. CDR1 and CDR2 (germline): SGHTA, FQGTGA. V gave up 5 bases and J gave up 4 bases; unmatched junction bases: 11. The length of the CDR3 is 16 residues. The chain uses TRBV7-3 and TRBJ1-2, with 9 bases that match TRBD1. Sequenced: CD4+ T cells sorted from blood. The TCR comes from a human donor with alopecia areata. The CDR3 bases are TGTGCCAGCAGCCCCACCGGACAGGGGAGCTTCTATGGCTACACCTTC. Residues: CASSPTGQGSFYGYTF.